What follows are 21 T cell receptor beta chains derived from one specimen sequenced in a study of regulatory T cells in long-lasting Graves disease. Time point indicated: newly diagnosed GD, antithyroid drugs for less than 3 months. After RNA was extracted from PBMCs, the TCR library was made from it. Arm-PCR of CDR3 regions and iRepertoire HTBI primers were the basis on which TCR beta libraries were built. TCRdb ran MiXCR on the multiplex PCR reads and lists one entry per CDR3 protein. The table records about 560,000 distinct CDR3 sequences, 15% to 20% of them present only once. These sequences were also reported in another study, on T cells in Graves' hyperthyroidism and ophthalmopathy.

Source: peripheral blood mononuclear cells (PBMCs), taken at new diagnosis, from a patient treated with antithyroid drugs. Source of these receptors: a man in his late teens or twenties with Graves disease.

This clonotype has just a few counts. The gene calls are TRBV27 and TRBJ2-3; D unclear. CDR1 is MNHEY, CDR2 SMNVEV, per germline (reference sequence). The CDR3 sequence is 15 residues long. The V end lost 1 base, the J end lost 1 base, and 9 bases lay between the germline ends. The CDR3 region has the DNA TGTGCCAGCAGTTTATGGCCCCAAGGCACAGATACGCAGTATTTT. It translates to CASSLWPQGTDTQYF.

This clonotype has just a few counts. The V and J genes are TRBV6-1 and TRBJ2-7; perhaps TRBD1 as D (6 bases). The CDR3 extends over 14 amino acids. Germline lookup yields CDR1 MNHNS and CDR2 SASEGT. V was cut by 8 bases and J by 0 bases, with 14 bases left in between. The CDR3 loop reads CASYDRSYSYEQYF. The CDR3 coding sequence is TGTGCCAGCTACGACAGGAGCTACTCCTACGAGCAGTACTTC.

The V call is TRBV24-1, the J call TRBJ2-4, with TRBD1 identical over 10 bases. After removal of 2 bases from V and 9 bases from J, the junction contained 9 bases not matched to a gene. CDR3 length equals 16 residues. Germline V CDR1 and CDR2: KGHDR, SFDVKD. The CDR3, as DNA: TGTGCCACCAGTGATTCCCGGGACAGGGGCGAGGTCATTCAGTACTTC. Its protein is CATSDSRDRGEVIQYF.

Many counts were recorded for this clonotype. The gene calls are TRBV10-3 and TRBJ2-3; 9 bases fit TRBD2. CDR3 size: 16 residues. Trimming took 5 bases from V and 1 from J; bases not matched to a gene: 7. Germline V gives CDR1 ENHRY, CDR2 SYGVKD. The CDR3 loop is CAISPIAGEGTDTQYF. The CDR3 DNA reads TGTGCCATCAGTCCGATAGCGGGAGAGGGCACAGATACGCAGTATTTT.

This clonotype was detected a few times. The chain couples TRBV5-6 to TRBJ1-2; unclear D gene. V was clipped by 4 bases and J by 4 bases, with 23 bases between them. This CDR3 is 17 amino acids long. From germline, CDR1 is SGHDT and CDR2 YYEEEE. The CDR3 nucleotides read TGTGCCAGCAGCGCGAGGACCTACAACCAGGAGCGCTATGGCTACACCTTC. This gives the protein CASSARTYNQERYGYTF.

This clonotype showed up many times. This chain joins TRBV7-8 and TRBJ2-1; TRBD2 aligns across 7 bases. The germline V gene encodes CDR1 SGHVS and CDR2 FQNEAQ. The CDR3 covers 16 residues. The junction had 3 bases not matched to a gene; V was cut back by 1 base and J by 0 bases. Written as DNA, the CDR3 is TGTGCCAGCAGCTTAGTTGGCGGGAGCTCCTACAATGAGCAGTTCTTC. Translated: CASSLVGGSSYNEQFF. The whole variable domain, filled in from reference TRBV7-8 and TRBJ2-1, reads GAGVSQSPRYKVAKRGQDVALRCDPISGHVSLFWYQQALGQGPEFLTYFQNEAQLDKSGLPSDRFFAERPEGSVSTLKIQRTQQEDSAVYLCASSLVGGSSYNEQFFGPGTRLTVL.

Concerning this clonotype: This may stem from a read error, because a much larger clone lies one nucleotide away. The rearrangement uses TRBV20-1 and TRBJ1-1; D not certain. The CDR3 spans 11 residues. Germline V gives CDR1 DFQATT, CDR2 SNEGSKA (reference sequence). V was shortened by 6 bases and J by 1 base, with 6 bases between the two germline ends. DNA of the CDR3: TGCAGTGCCACCCCGAACACTGAAGCTTTCTTT. Translated: CSATPNTEAFF.

The rearrangement uses TRBV19 and TRBJ1-1; D remains ambiguous. The CDR3 covers 14 residues. Germline V gene lookup returns CDR1 LNHDA and CDR2 SQIVND (reference sequence). The V and J ends lost 3 bases and 3 bases respectively, with 11 bases between them. The CDR3 reads CASSIIRGYTEAFF. CDR3 sequence (DNA): TGTGCCAGTAGTATCATCCGGGGATACACTGAAGCTTTCTTT.

On this clonotype: A much larger clonotype is one base distant, so this may be a read error. This chain joins TRBV6-5 and TRBJ2-5; no clear D gene. This CDR3 is built from 13 residues. Germline V gene sequence: CDR1 MNHEY, CDR2 SVGAGI. V was cut by 6 bases and J by 5 bases, with 13 bases left in between. CDR3 in amino acids: CASRYQVDETQYF. The CDR3, as DNA: TGTGCCAGCAGGTACCAAGTTGATGAGACCCAGTACTTC.

This clonotype was seen repeatedly, ten times or more. Here the CDR3 reads CSALDSGQPADTQYF. The CDR3 region has the DNA TGCAGTGCCCTGGACTCGGGACAGCCCGCGGATACGCAGTATTTT. This chain links TRBV20-1 with TRBJ2-3; 7 bases fit TRBD1. This CDR3 contains 15 residues. Germline loops: CDR1 DFQATT, CDR2 SNEGSKA (reference sequence). Germline trimming cut 6 bases from V and 6 bases from J; bases unmatched to any gene: 15.

This clonotype was counted only a few times. V gene TRBV15 combines with J gene TRBJ2-1, with TRBD1 matching over 7 bases. This CDR3 region has 16 residues. Germline-derived CDR1 and CDR2 are LNHNV and YYDKDF (reference sequence). J was trimmed by 8 bases and V by 1 base; bases with no gene match: 11. As DNA, the CDR3 is TGTGCCACCAGCAGAGTGGGACAGTACGGTCGGTATGAGCAGTTCTTC. Encoded protein: CATSRVGQYGRYEQFF.

This clonotype has at least ten counts. The CDR3 DNA is TGTGCCTGGAGTGTGGGACAGGGGGCGTACGAGCAGTACTTC. Translating gives CAWSVGQGAYEQYF. The chain joins TRBV30 to TRBJ2-7, with TRBD1 matching over 12 bases. CDR3 length: 14 amino acids. CDR1 GTSNPN and CDR2 SVGIG come from the germline V gene (reference sequence). The trim removed 0 bases at V and 4 bases at J, leaving 1 base unmatched.

Many counts were recorded for this clonotype. CDR3 DNA sequence: TGTGCCAGCAGTACCCGGGCGGGAGGAAGGACAGATACGCAGTATTTT. It encodes CASSTRAGGRTDTQYF. The gene calls are TRBV27 and TRBJ2-3, with 8 bases aligning to TRBD2. The CDR3 is made up of 16 amino acids. Trimming cost V 5 bases and J 3 bases; bases outside gene matches: 10. Germline V gene lookup returns CDR1 MNHEY and CDR2 SMNVEV (reference sequence).

This clonotype was counted at least ten times. The rearrangement joins TRBV20-1 to TRBJ2-7; either TRBD1 or TRBD2 may fit D (5 bases each). Germline CDR1 DFQATT, CDR2 SNEGSKA (reference sequence). CDR3 length: 13 amino acids. The germline V and J ends were trimmed by 5 bases and 2 bases, with 13 bases remaining between them. The CDR3 bases are TGCAGTGCTTCACCGGGACCAACCTACGAGCAGTACTTC. This gives the protein CSASPGPTYEQYF.

Many counts were recorded for this clonotype. The chain carries TRBV15 and TRBJ2-1, with 10 bases fitting TRBD2. The CDR3 runs to 19 residues. V lost 2 bases and J lost 6; bases outside the gene matches: 16. Germline CDR1 and CDR2: LNHNV and YYDKDF (reference sequence). The CDR3 spells CATSRYSSGRVGRGNEQFF. The CDR3 coding sequence is TGTGCCACCAGCAGATACTCTAGCGGGAGAGTGGGTCGGGGCAATGAGCAGTTCTTC. The full variable domain, completed using reference TRBV15 and TRBJ2-1, is DAMVIQNPRYQVTQFGKPVTLSCSQTLNHNVMYWYQQKSSQAPKLLFHYYDKDFNNEADTPDNFQSRRPNTSFCFLDIRSPGLGDTAMYLCATSRYSSGRVGRGNEQFFGPGTRLTVL.

V is TRBV30 and J is TRBJ2-2; D gene unclear. Trimming took 0 bases from V and 6 from J, leaving 8 bases between them. Germline CDR1 reads GTSNPN; CDR2 reads SVGIG (reference sequence). This CDR3 contains 13 residues. The CDR3: CAWSVLQPGELFF. The CDR3 coding sequence is TGTGCCTGGAGTGTACTCCAACCCGGGGAGCTGTTTTTT.

V and J are TRBV27 and TRBJ2-1; TRBD2 might be the D (6 bases). The germline V gene encodes CDR1 MNHEY and CDR2 SMNVEV (reference sequence). Trimming removed 7 bases from V and 2 bases from J, with 15 bases in between. The CDR3 covers 15 residues. CDR3 amino acids: CASTPLGGTYNEQFF. Written as DNA, the CDR3 is TGTGCCAGCACCCCACTAGGCGGGACCTACAATGAGCAGTTCTTC.

This clonotype showed up many times. The chain employs TRBV15 and TRBJ2-3; no firm D call. Germline lookup yields CDR1 LNHNV and CDR2 YYDKDF (reference sequence). The CDR3 sequence is 13 residues long. V was cut by 6 bases and J by 6 bases, with 13 bases left in between. The CDR3 coding sequence is TGTGCCACCAGTTTGTCCCCGGCGGATACGCAGTATTTT. Its translation: CATSLSPADTQYF. Together with reference TRBV15 and TRBJ2-3, the CDR3 gives the full variable domain: DAMVIQNPRYQVTQFGKPVTLSCSQTLNHNVMYWYQQKSSQAPKLLFHYYDKDFNNEADTPDNFQSRRPNTSFCFLDIRSPGLGDTAMYLCATSLSPADTQYFGPGTRLTVL.

This clonotype was picked up many times. V usage is TRBV2 and J usage is TRBJ1-1, with a tentative D call TRBD1 (5 bases). Deletions cut 7 bases from V and 8 bases from J, with 20 bases between. Looked up from germline, CDR1 is SNHLY and CDR2 is FYNNEI. The CDR3 consists of 14 residues. CDR3 residues: CASTRTSRGGEAFF. The CDR3 region has the DNA TGTGCCAGCACCAGAACAAGCCGGGGGGGGGAAGCTTTCTTT.

Worth noting for this clonotype: This may be a read error: a much more frequent sequence differs by one nucleotide. This chain connects TRBV24-1 to TRBJ2-1, with 7 bases that match TRBD1. This CDR3 has 15 amino acids. V trimming: 3 bases; J trimming: 5 bases; junction bases outside the gene matches: 6. The germline V gene encodes CDR1 KGHDR and CDR2 SFDVKD. This chain's CDR3 is CATSDPGTEDNEQFF. The CDR3 DNA is TGTGCCACCAGTGATCCCGGGACAGAGGACAATGAGCAGTTCTTC.

This clonotype came up many times. V gene TRBV11-2 combines with J gene TRBJ1-2; perhaps TRBD1 as D (5 bases). Trimming cost V 6 bases and J 2 bases, with 10 bases left between them. The CDR3 contains 13 residues. From germline, CDR1 is SGHAT and CDR2 FQNNGV. This CDR3 reads CASSPEGNYGYTF. CDR3 DNA sequence: TGTGCCAGCAGTCCTGAGGGGAACTATGGCTACACCTTC.